The rows below give T cell receptor beta chains drawn from one sample of a study of cytomegalovirus exposure and HLA in healthy donors. TCRdb's copy holds only in-frame clones and misses some; the assay was immunoSEQ multiplex PCR. The table records approximately 210,000 clones, 88% of them present only once. The sequenced sample was PBMCs. These receptors were obtained from a woman in her late teens or twenties in good health and CMV-seronegative. CDR3s include the opening cysteine and the closing phenylalanine or tryptophan. The D gene is left open where the match is weak. Part of the rows lack a size; the others show once, few, many or a class for expanded clones.

>TRBV15|TRBJ2-7|TRBD2|once
CATSRESLAGGPSTYEQYF
>TRBV6-5|TRBJ2-2|.|.
CASRSDNTGELFF
>TRBV5-6|TRBJ1-3|TRBD1|.
CASSSGTGLSGNTIYF
>TRBV7-8|TRBJ2-7|TRBD2|once
CASSLLSGNAYEQYF
>TRBV10-3|TRBJ2-7|.|.
CAISDSDYEQYF
>TRBV20-1|TRBJ2-7|.|.
CSAAGGYEQYF
>TRBV28|TRBJ2-7|.|once
CASRQGTYEQYF
>TRBV25-1|TRBJ2-7|.|few
CASSDYYEQYF
>TRBV27|TRBJ1-2|.|.
CASSQRGANYGYTF
>TRBV7-9|TRBJ2-5|TRBD2|.
CASGGLAGEETQYF
>TRBV5-6|TRBJ1-2|TRBD1|.
CASSHRTGGNYGYTF
>TRBV5-4|TRBJ2-7|.|.
CASSLAGSYEQYF
>TRBV25-1|TRBJ2-3|TRBD1|.
CASSAPGQGTDTQYF
>TRBV5-8|TRBJ2-1|.|.
CASRSGTALRKQFF
>TRBV5-6|TRBJ2-2|.|.
CASSPWGENTGELFF
>TRBV7-9|TRBJ2-7|.|.
CASSFGGGRYEQYF
>TRBV7-2|TRBJ2-1|TRBD1|.
CASSLRQGNLRNEQFF
>TRBV19|TRBJ2-7|TRBD2|.
CASSPQGLAGEQYF
>TRBV6-5|TRBJ2-1|TRBD2|.
CASKQTSGLNEQFF
>TRBV6-5|TRBJ2-2|.|once
CASSLQGPLTGELFF
>TRBV11-2|TRBJ1-4|.|.
CASSLVATTNEKLFF
>TRBV27|TRBJ2-7|.|.
CASSLGDSEIYEQYF
>TRBV4-1|TRBJ1-2|TRBD1|once
CASSQKNGQGPYGYTF
>TRBV27|TRBJ2-7|.|.
CASSLLGKGYEQYF
>TRBV14|TRBJ2-7|.|.
CASSQDLPPSPISSYEQYF
>TRBV19|TRBJ2-1|TRBD1|.
CASSISGTGYSYNEQFF
>TRBV10-3|TRBJ2-7|TRBD2|.
CAISDILAGGTEGYEQYF
>TRBV5-5|TRBJ2-2|.|.
CASSSDAGRHGELFF
>TRBV15|TRBJ2-4|TRBD1|.
CATSRPTGGANIQYF
>TRBV19|TRBJ2-7|TRBD2|.
CASSSGGDYSYFEQYF
>TRBV14|TRBJ2-7|.|.
CASSVFAGTPYEQYF
>TRBV28|TRBJ1-5|.|.
CASSLRPGFQPQHF
>TRBV23-1|TRBJ2-5|.|.
CASSQSRPAETQYF
>TRBV2|TRBJ2-7|TRBD2|.
CASSVTLATYEQYF
>TRBV4-1|TRBJ2-7|.|once
CASSQDPGKSYEQYF
>TRBV28|TRBJ1-2|.|.
CASRREGNYGYTF
>TRBV7-8|TRBJ2-7|TRBD1|.
CASSSTRQGGRFYEQYF
>TRBV6-5|TRBJ1-1|.|.
CASSRTENTEAFF
>TRBV2|TRBJ2-1|TRBD1|few
CASSLDRGVQFF
>TRBV28|TRBJ1-4|.|.
CASSSALVDEKLFF
>TRBV5-4|TRBJ2-3|TRBD2|.
CASSFTSGADTQYF
>TRBV6-1|TRBJ1-5|.|once
CASSGFSETGSYQPQHF
>TRBV7-9|TRBJ2-2|.|.
CASSLLVNTGELFF
>TRBV6-6|TRBJ2-1|TRBD2|.
CASSRTSGGGAAEQFF
>TRBV2|TRBJ2-5|.|.
CASSEALLLGLGETQYF
>TRBV13|TRBJ2-7|TRBD2|.
CASSSGTSGRAQYF